This T cell receptor (beta chain) was identified during a study of read filtering for tumor transcriptome and immune sequencing (dated by TCRdb to 2018 to 2021). Looking at the study overall: The cohort consisted of approximately 16 male and around 14 female patients, with a mean age of about 66 years and an age range of roughly 40 to 85. TCR-region mapped reads per sample ranged from about 4 to 11 million with IR-seq versus only about 85 to 1273 with RNA-seq. TCR repertoires obtained by targeted immune repertoire sequencing and by bulk whole-transcriptome sequencing performed on the same bone marrow samples were compared. By revised international staging, under 10 patients were R-ISS I, about 17 were R-ISS II and 6 or 7 were R-ISS III. Whole-transcriptome libraries were prepared with the TruSeq RNA Access Library Prep Kit after DNase treatment. As a main aim, a read-filtering strategy for immune repertoire data was addressed, with the specific question being whether clonotypes supported by a single read should be removed. Overall results and qualifications from the work: IR-seq captured clonotypes at much higher depth and more reliably than RNA-seq, and smaller IR-seq throughput sufficed to identify most shared clonotypes. The correlation between IR-seq and RNA-seq shared clonotype proportions was increased by removal of single-read clonotypes. The sorted CD138-negative fraction was a mixed bone marrow immune population, not purified T cells. In IR-seq, about four fifths of clonotypes but approximately 4% of total reads were represented by single-read clonotypes, whereas in RNA-seq, around 75% of clonotypes and approximately 45% of reads were represented by single-read clonotypes.

Each patient had bone marrow sampled at the time of active disease. Bone marrow mononuclear cells were isolated by Ficoll-Hypaque density gradient centrifugation. CD138-negative cells were obtained by negative selection after labeling with CD138 magnetic microbeads on a MACS separator, removing myeloma plasma cells. Flow cytometry on an Attune NxT with CD138 antibodies was used to check the purity of the isolated cells. TRIzol reagent was used to extract total RNA, which was then quantified with a NanoDrop spectrophotometer. For each patient, the CD138-negative bone marrow sample underwent paired RNA-seq and IR-seq. CDR1 and CDR2 are drawn from the germline V gene: WSHSY, SAAADI. Cut back by 5 bases and 2 bases, the V and J ends lie 4 bases apart. The CDR3, cysteine through phenylalanine, is 12 amino acids long. Of the read, only the CDR3 DNA is kept; its 36 bases are in frame from base 1. TCR libraries were constructed from 400 ng RNA using the Immunoverse kit, and molecular barcoded adaptors covering alpha/delta and beta/gamma chains were employed. TCR library preparation was performed with the same RNA that was used for transcriptome sequencing. TCR libraries were sequenced on an Illumina HiSeq 4000 with 2 x 150 cycles. The original pipeline was this. MiXCR aligned TCR reads to human V, D, J and C references and assembled the aligned reads into CDR3 clonotypes, with quality filtering and error correction included. The tcR package in R was used for analysis of clonotype counts and gene usage diversity. Raw mapping reads were checked after the RNA-seq reads had been mapped by STAR aligner version 2.5.3a onto the human GRCh37 genome. IR-seq fastq files were randomly downsampled with Seqtk 1.3 to test the effect of sequencing depth on detected clonotypes. TCRdb cleaned the public reads at Q25 with fastp, built clones with MiXCR and kept in-frame beta chains. Duplicate CDR3 protein sequences are folded into a single record with the most common DNA and genes. What appears here as the V and J calls and clone size reflects TCRdb's work, not the paper's. For this sample there are tens of thousands of distinct CDR3 sequences; approximately 10% appear just once. The leading ten clones occupy 30% to 45% of the sample.

This clonotype was seen at least ten times. It lacks a known antigen. No per-base quality is available; no much larger clone lies one base away. This receptor was obtained from a donor at least 40 years old with multiple myeloma. Here the chain combines TRBV10-2 and TRBJ1-5, with the D segment identity uncertain. Material: a population of CD138-negative cells sorted from bone marrow. What the cell subset or site label conveys for this sample: bone marrow mononuclear cells depleted of CD138+ plasma/myeloma cells by negative magnetic selection. The CDR3 reads CASSQGNQPQHF. The DNA sequence reads TGCGCCAGCAGTCAGGGCAATCAGCCCCAGCATTTT.